Listed below are T cell receptor beta chains from one sample, sequenced in a study of cytomegalovirus exposure and HLA in healthy donors. Data came from immunoSEQ multiplex PCR; TCRdb stores just in-frame clones and leaves some out. The table records under 250,000 clones, over 60% of them present only once. Sequencing was carried out using PBMCs. All receptors derive from a male donor in good health and CMV-seronegative. The CDR3 runs from the conserved cysteine through the conserved F or W. The D gene is left open where the match is weak. The listing skips clone size in some rows; elsewhere it reads once, few, many or a size class.

CDR3nt: TGTGCCAGCAGACCAGGGAGCGGGGTGGGGGAGACCCAGTACTTC
CDR3aa: CASRPGSGVGETQYF
v_gene: TRBV6-6
d_gene: TRBD2
abundance: -
j_gene: TRBJ2-5

CDR3nt: TGTGCCAGCAGCGCCAAATCAGGGCTTTCACCCCTCCACTTT
CDR3aa: CASSAKSGLSPLHF
v_gene: TRBV9
d_gene: -
abundance: -
j_gene: TRBJ1-6

CDR3nt: TGCGCCAGCAGCTTGCGGGGGGCAACAAGCTCTGGGGCCAACGTCCTGACTTTC
CDR3aa: CASSLRGATSSGANVLTF
v_gene: TRBV5-1
d_gene: -
abundance: -
j_gene: TRBJ2-6

CDR3nt: TGTGCCAGCAGTTTTTTTTCCGACGCGCCGAGGGATGAGCAGTTCTTC
CDR3aa: CASSFFSDAPRDEQFF
v_gene: TRBV27
d_gene: -
abundance: -
j_gene: TRBJ2-1

CDR3nt: TGTGCCAGCAGTTGGGCTAGCAATCAGCCCCAGCATTTT
CDR3aa: CASSWASNQPQHF
v_gene: TRBV27
d_gene: -
abundance: -
j_gene: TRBJ1-5

CDR3nt: TGTGCCAGCAGCTTAGTTCTGGAGGGACTGGGCGATGAGCAGTTCTTC
CDR3aa: CASSLVLEGLGDEQFF
v_gene: TRBV7-8
d_gene: -
abundance: -
j_gene: TRBJ2-1

CDR3nt: TGTGCCAGCTCACCACCCGACAGGGTAAAGGGGCCCCCCAACTATGGCTACACCTTC
CDR3aa: CASSPPDRVKGPPNYGYTF
v_gene: TRBV18
d_gene: TRBD1
abundance: -
j_gene: TRBJ1-2

CDR3nt: TGTGCCAGTAGCCTCATTACAGGGTCTTCCTACAATGAGCAGTTCTTC
CDR3aa: CASSLITGSSYNEQFF
v_gene: TRBV19
d_gene: -
abundance: -
j_gene: TRBJ2-1

CDR3nt: TGTGCCAGCAGCTCTCGGACAGGGAACTATGGCTACACCTTC
CDR3aa: CASSSRTGNYGYTF
v_gene: TRBV7-3
d_gene: TRBD1
abundance: few
j_gene: TRBJ1-2

CDR3nt: TGTGCCAGCAGTGAAAGTCGGGGGACTAGAGTCGCCGGGGAGCTGTTTTTT
CDR3aa: CASSESRGTRVAGELFF
v_gene: TRBV6-1
d_gene: TRBD2
abundance: -
j_gene: TRBJ2-2

CDR3nt: TGTGCCAGCAGCACCCCTCGCTCCGGGACAGGATACAATGAGCAGTTCTTC
CDR3aa: CASSTPRSGTGYNEQFF
v_gene: TRBV28
d_gene: TRBD1
abundance: -
j_gene: TRBJ2-1

CDR3nt: TGTGCCAGCAGACGGACAGGGAACTATGGCTACACCTTC
CDR3aa: CASRRTGNYGYTF
v_gene: TRBV6-5
d_gene: TRBD1
abundance: few
j_gene: TRBJ1-2

CDR3nt: TGCGCCAGCTCCCGGACAGTTACCTCTGGGGCCAACGTCCTGACTTTC
CDR3aa: CASSRTVTSGANVLTF
v_gene: TRBV5-1
d_gene: -
abundance: -
j_gene: TRBJ2-6

CDR3nt: TGTGCCATCAGGGAAGCAGGGGACGAAGGTGAAGCTTTCTTT
CDR3aa: CAIREAGDEGEAFF
v_gene: TRBV10-3
d_gene: -
abundance: -
j_gene: TRBJ1-1

CDR3nt: TGCGCCAGCAGGCTCCGCGGGAAGATCACTGAAGCTTTCTTT
CDR3aa: CASRLRGKITEAFF
v_gene: TRBV5-1
d_gene: -
abundance: once
j_gene: TRBJ1-1

CDR3nt: TGCGCCAGCAGCTTGTTGGCTGGTCAGGGGGTGAACACCGGGGAGCTGTTTTTT
CDR3aa: CASSLLAGQGVNTGELFF
v_gene: TRBV5-1
d_gene: TRBD1
abundance: -
j_gene: TRBJ2-2

CDR3nt: TGTGCCAGTAGCGATCCGGGACAGGGAGACTATGGCTACACCTTC
CDR3aa: CASSDPGQGDYGYTF
v_gene: TRBV19
d_gene: TRBD1
abundance: -
j_gene: TRBJ1-2

CDR3nt: TGCGCCAGCAGCCAAGGTACAGGGGTGAACACTGAAGCTTTCTTT
CDR3aa: CASSQGTGVNTEAFF
v_gene: TRBV4-3
d_gene: TRBD1
abundance: -
j_gene: TRBJ1-1

CDR3nt: TGTGCCAGTAGTATAGGGACGGGAGGGCCGGGGGAGACCCAGTACTTC
CDR3aa: CASSIGTGGPGETQYF
v_gene: TRBV19
d_gene: TRBD2
abundance: once
j_gene: TRBJ2-5

CDR3nt: TGTGCCAGCAGCGTAGCAGGGCGGACTGAAGCTTTCTTT
CDR3aa: CASSVAGRTEAFF
v_gene: TRBV9
d_gene: -
abundance: -
j_gene: TRBJ1-1

CDR3nt: TGTGCCAGCAGTCATCAGACTATTTTCACAGATACGCAGTATTTT
CDR3aa: CASSHQTIFTDTQYF
v_gene: TRBV7-9
d_gene: -
abundance: -
j_gene: TRBJ2-3

CDR3nt: TGTGCCAGCAGTCTTAGCGGGAGCCCTAACACCGGGGAGCTGTTTTTT
CDR3aa: CASSLSGSPNTGELFF
v_gene: TRBV28
d_gene: TRBD2
abundance: -
j_gene: TRBJ2-2

CDR3nt: TGCGCCAGCAGCCAAGGGGACAGGGCCCCTAAGCTCTATGGCTACACCTTC
CDR3aa: CASSQGDRAPKLYGYTF
v_gene: TRBV4-3
d_gene: TRBD1
abundance: -
j_gene: TRBJ1-2

CDR3nt: TGCGCCAGCAGCCAAGGACTAGCGGGAGGGCCTGTGGATGAGCAGTTCTTC
CDR3aa: CASSQGLAGGPVDEQFF
v_gene: TRBV4-3
d_gene: TRBD2
abundance: -
j_gene: TRBJ2-1

CDR3nt: TGTGCCAGAAGCTTGGGCGGGCGATGCTCCTACGAGCAGTACTTC
CDR3aa: CARSLGGRCSYEQYF
v_gene: TRBV5-3
d_gene: -
abundance: -
j_gene: TRBJ2-7

CDR3nt: TGTGCCAGCAGCTTCGGGACAGCGACCGTAGATGAGCAGTACTTC
CDR3aa: CASSFGTATVDEQYF
v_gene: TRBV11-2
d_gene: TRBD1
abundance: -
j_gene: TRBJ2-7

CDR3nt: TGTGCCTGGAGTGTACTTCGAGAAGCTTTCTTT
CDR3aa: CAWSVLREAFF
v_gene: TRBV30
d_gene: -
abundance: -
j_gene: TRBJ1-1

CDR3nt: TGTGCCAGCAGTGATGAGGGGACCCAGTACTTC
CDR3aa: CASSDEGTQYF
v_gene: TRBV2
d_gene: -
abundance: -
j_gene: TRBJ2-5

CDR3nt: TGTGCCAGTATTACCGGGACAGGGGACCTAATGAACACTGAAGCTTTCTTT
CDR3aa: CASITGTGDLMNTEAFF
v_gene: TRBV19
d_gene: TRBD1
abundance: -
j_gene: TRBJ1-1

CDR3nt: TGTGCCAGCAGCATGGGACCGGGACAGGGGATCCACGAGCAGTACTTC
CDR3aa: CASSMGPGQGIHEQYF
v_gene: TRBV5-6
d_gene: TRBD1
abundance: -
j_gene: TRBJ2-7

CDR3nt: TGTGCCAGCAGCGGACAGGGGTTCGACGAGCAGTACTTC
CDR3aa: CASSGQGFDEQYF
v_gene: TRBV28
d_gene: TRBD1
abundance: -
j_gene: TRBJ2-7

CDR3nt: TGTGCCAGCAGCTTTAGACAGAACTACGAGCAGTACTTC
CDR3aa: CASSFRQNYEQYF
v_gene: TRBV7-6
d_gene: -
abundance: few
j_gene: TRBJ2-7

CDR3nt: TGTGCCAGCGGTGAGCGGGTCTATGGCTACACCTTC
CDR3aa: CASGERVYGYTF
v_gene: TRBV9
d_gene: -
abundance: -
j_gene: TRBJ1-2

CDR3nt: TGTGCCAGCTCACCTGCGGCCTCCCCCCATAATGAGCAGTTCTTC
CDR3aa: CASSPAASPHNEQFF
v_gene: TRBV18
d_gene: -
abundance: -
j_gene: TRBJ2-1

CDR3nt: TGTGCAGACTCAGGTCCAGCGGGGGGCAAGAGCTCCTACGAGCAGTACTTC
CDR3aa: CADSGPAGGKSSYEQYF
v_gene: TRBV28
d_gene: TRBD2
abundance: -
j_gene: TRBJ2-7

CDR3nt: TGTGCCAGTAGTCCCGCGGGACAGAGTAACTATGGCTACACCTTC
CDR3aa: CASSPAGQSNYGYTF
v_gene: TRBV19
d_gene: TRBD1
abundance: -
j_gene: TRBJ1-2

CDR3nt: TGTGCCAGTAGTATAGGCGGGGACACCGGGGAGCTGTTTTTT
CDR3aa: CASSIGGDTGELFF
v_gene: TRBV19
d_gene: -
abundance: -
j_gene: TRBJ2-2

CDR3nt: TGCGCCAGCAGCTTGGGACTTTACACCGGGGAGCTGTTTTTT
CDR3aa: CASSLGLYTGELFF
v_gene: TRBV5-1
d_gene: -
abundance: -
j_gene: TRBJ2-2

CDR3nt: TGTGCCTGCAAGCCCGGGACAGTCTCCAATCAGCCCCAGCATTTT
CDR3aa: CACKPGTVSNQPQHF
v_gene: TRBV30
d_gene: TRBD1
abundance: -
j_gene: TRBJ1-5

CDR3nt: TGTGCCAGTAAGCTGGGCCCCGCGAACACTGAAGCTTTCTTT
CDR3aa: CASKLGPANTEAFF
v_gene: TRBV19
d_gene: -
abundance: few
j_gene: TRBJ1-1

CDR3nt: TGTGCCAGCAGTCGCGAGGGGGTTTTACACTATGGCTACACCTTC
CDR3aa: CASSREGVLHYGYTF
v_gene: TRBV27
d_gene: -
abundance: -
j_gene: TRBJ1-2

CDR3nt: TGTGCCAGCAGCGCCGGGACAGGGGTTAATGAGCAGTTCTTC
CDR3aa: CASSAGTGVNEQFF
v_gene: TRBV7-2
d_gene: TRBD1
abundance: -
j_gene: TRBJ2-1